This T cell receptor (beta chain) emerged from a study of blood T cell repertoires in COVID-19. Study as a whole: Sites across the United States, Italy and Spain contributed samples from acute and convalescent COVID-19.

Germline assignment: CDR1 MNHEY and CDR2 SVGAGI. V lost 2 bases and J lost 3; bases outside the gene matches: 3. The CDR3 loop spans 14 amino acids. Sequenced by immunoSEQ multiplex PCR; TCRdb stores in-frame clones only, minus some. This sample has hundreds of thousands of clones; approximately 78% occur once, and the top ten carry around 12%. Sequencing was performed on peripheral blood. The TCR comes from a woman aged 55 to 70 with active or convalescent COVID-19. The gene calls are TRBV6-5 and TRBJ2-5; 7 bases match TRBD2. The CDR3: CASSYRAGEETQYF. CDR3 DNA: TGTGCCAGCAGTTACCGGGCGGGGGAAGAGACCCAGTACTTC.